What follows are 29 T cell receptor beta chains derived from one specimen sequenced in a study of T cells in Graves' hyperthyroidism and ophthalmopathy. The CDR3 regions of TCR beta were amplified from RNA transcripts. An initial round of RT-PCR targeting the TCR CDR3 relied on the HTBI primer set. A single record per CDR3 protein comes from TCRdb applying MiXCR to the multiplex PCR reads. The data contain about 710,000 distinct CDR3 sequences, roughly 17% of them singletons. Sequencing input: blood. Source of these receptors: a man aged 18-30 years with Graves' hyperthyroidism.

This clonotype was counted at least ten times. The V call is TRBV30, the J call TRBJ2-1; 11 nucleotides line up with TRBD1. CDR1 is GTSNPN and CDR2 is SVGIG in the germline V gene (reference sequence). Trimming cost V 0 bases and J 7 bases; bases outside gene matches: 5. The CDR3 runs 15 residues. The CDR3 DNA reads TGTGCCTGGAGTGTCTTGGGGACAGGGGGGAATGAGCAGTTCTTC. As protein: CAWSVLGTGGNEQFF.

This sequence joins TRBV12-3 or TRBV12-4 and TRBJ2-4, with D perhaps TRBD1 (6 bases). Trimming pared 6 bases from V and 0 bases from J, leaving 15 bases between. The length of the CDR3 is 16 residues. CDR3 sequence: CASRSNRDSAKNIQYF. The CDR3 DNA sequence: TGTGCCAGCAGATCTAACAGGGATTCAGCCAAAAACATTCAGTACTTC.

CDR3 in amino acids: CASSLAGESNEQFF. CDR3 DNA: TGTGCCAGCAGTTTAGCGGGAGAAAGTAATGAGCAGTTCTTC. The chain couples TRBV28 to TRBJ2-1, with TRBD2 matching over 7 bases. Unmatched junction bases numbered 5, after V lost 2 bases and J lost 7 bases. CDR1 MDHEN and CDR2 SYDVKM come from the germline V gene. CDR3 size: 14 residues.

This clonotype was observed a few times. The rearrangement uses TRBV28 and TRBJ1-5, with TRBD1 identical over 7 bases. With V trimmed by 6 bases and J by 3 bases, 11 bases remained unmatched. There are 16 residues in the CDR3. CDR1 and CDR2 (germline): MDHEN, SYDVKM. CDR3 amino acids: CASSSLDRINNQPQHF. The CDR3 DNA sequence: TGTGCCAGCAGCTCACTGGACAGGATAAACAATCAGCCCCAGCATTTT.

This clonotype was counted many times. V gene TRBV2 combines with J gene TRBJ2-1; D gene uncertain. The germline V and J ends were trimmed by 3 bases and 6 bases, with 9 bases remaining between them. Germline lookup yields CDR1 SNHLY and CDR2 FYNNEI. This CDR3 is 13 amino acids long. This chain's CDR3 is CASSEDAPNEQFF. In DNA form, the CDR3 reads TGTGCCAGCAGTGAGGACGCCCCCAATGAGCAGTTCTTC.

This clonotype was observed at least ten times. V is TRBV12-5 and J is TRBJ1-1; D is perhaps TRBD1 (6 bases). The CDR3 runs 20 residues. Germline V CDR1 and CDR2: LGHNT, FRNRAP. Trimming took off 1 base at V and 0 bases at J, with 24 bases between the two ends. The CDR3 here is CASGLATTGPVLSMNTEAFF. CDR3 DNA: TGTGCTAGTGGTTTGGCCACGACAGGCCCCGTCCTCTCTATGAACACTGAAGCTTTCTTT. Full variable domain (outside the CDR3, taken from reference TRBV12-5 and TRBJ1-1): DARVTQTPRHKVTEMGQEVTMRCQPILGHNTVFWYRQTMMQGLELLAYFRNRAPLDDSGMPKDRFSAEMPDATLATLKIQPSEPRDSAVYFCASGLATTGPVLSMNTEAFFGQGTRLTVV.

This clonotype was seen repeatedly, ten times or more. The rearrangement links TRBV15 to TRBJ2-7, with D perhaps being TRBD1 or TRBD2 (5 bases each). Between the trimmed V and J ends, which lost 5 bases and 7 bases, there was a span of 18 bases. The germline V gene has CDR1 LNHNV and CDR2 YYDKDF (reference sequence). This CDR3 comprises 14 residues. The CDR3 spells CATSPGTSGGEQYF. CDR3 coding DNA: TGTGCCACCAGCCCTGGGACCTCGGGTGGAGAGCAGTACTTC.

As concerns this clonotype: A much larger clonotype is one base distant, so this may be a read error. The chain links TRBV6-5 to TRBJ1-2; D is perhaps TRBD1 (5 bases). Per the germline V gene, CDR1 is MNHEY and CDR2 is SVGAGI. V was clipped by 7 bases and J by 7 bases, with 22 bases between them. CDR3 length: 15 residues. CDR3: CASIVRDLSLGGYTF. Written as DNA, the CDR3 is TGTGCCAGCATTGTACGGGACCTATCCCTAGGTGGCTACACCTTC.

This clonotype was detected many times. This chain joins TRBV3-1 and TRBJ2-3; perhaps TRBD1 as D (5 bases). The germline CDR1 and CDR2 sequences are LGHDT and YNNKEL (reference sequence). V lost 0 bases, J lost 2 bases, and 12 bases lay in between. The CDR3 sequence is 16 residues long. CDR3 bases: TGTGCCAGCAGCCAAGATCTCACAGGTTACACAGATACGCAGTATTTT. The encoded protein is CASSQDLTGYTDTQYF.

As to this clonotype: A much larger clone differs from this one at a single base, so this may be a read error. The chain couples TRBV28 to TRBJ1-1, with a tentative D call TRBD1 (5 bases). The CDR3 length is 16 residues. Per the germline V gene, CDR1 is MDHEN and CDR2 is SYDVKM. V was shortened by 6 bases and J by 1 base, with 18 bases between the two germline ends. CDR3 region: CASRPTPGTENTEAFF. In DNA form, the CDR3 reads TGTGCCAGCAGGCCTACCCCCGGGACGGAGAACACTGAAGCTTTCTTT. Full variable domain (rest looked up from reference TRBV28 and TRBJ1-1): DVKVTQSSRYLVKRTGEKVFLECVQDMDHENMFWYRQDPGLGLRLIYFSYDVKMKEKGDIPEGYSVSREKKERFSLILESASTNQTSMYLCASRPTPGTENTEAFFGQGTRLTVV.

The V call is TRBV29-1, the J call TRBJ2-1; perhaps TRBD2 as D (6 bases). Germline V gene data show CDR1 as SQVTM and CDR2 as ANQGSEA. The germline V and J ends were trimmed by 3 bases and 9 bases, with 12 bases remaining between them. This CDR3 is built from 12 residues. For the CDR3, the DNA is TGCAGCGTTGAGACGGGGGTTCCTGAGCAGTTCTTC. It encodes CSVETGVPEQFF.

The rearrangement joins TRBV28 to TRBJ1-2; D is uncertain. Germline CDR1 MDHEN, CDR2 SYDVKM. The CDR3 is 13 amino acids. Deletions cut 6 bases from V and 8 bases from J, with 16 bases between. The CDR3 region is CASSPPVIRGYTF. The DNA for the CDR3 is TGTGCCAGCAGCCCCCCCGTAATCCGAGGCTACACCTTC.

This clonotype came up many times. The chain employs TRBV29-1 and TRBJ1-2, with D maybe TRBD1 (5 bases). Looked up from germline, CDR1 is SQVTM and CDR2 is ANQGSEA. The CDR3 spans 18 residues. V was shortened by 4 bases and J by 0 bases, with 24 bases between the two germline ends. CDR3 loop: CSVGPVRGGDASNYGYTF. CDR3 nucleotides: TGCAGCGTTGGCCCCGTCCGGGGGGGGGACGCCTCTAACTATGGCTACACCTTC.

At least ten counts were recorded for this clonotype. This CDR3 reads CAFGGTEMNTEAFF. The CDR3 DNA reads TGTGCCTTCGGTGGGACGGAGATGAACACTGAAGCTTTCTTT. The genes are TRBV30 and TRBJ1-1, with D perhaps matching TRBD1 (5 bases). CDR1 and CDR2 (germline): GTSNPN, SVGIG (reference sequence). The CDR3 consists of 14 residues. Trimming shortened V by 7 bases and J by 0 bases, and 15 bases separated the two germline ends.

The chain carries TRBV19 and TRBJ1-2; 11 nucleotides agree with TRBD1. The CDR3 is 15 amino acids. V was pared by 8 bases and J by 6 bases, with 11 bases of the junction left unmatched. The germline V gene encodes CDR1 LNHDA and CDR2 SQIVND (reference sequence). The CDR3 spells CASSVWRTGGNGYTF. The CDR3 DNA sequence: TGTGCCAGTTCGGTTTGGAGGACAGGGGGCAATGGCTACACCTTC.

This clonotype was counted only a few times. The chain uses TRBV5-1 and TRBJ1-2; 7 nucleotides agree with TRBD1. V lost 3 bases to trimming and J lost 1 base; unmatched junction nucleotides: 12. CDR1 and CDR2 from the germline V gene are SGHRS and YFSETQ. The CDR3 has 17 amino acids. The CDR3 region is CASSYRTAGTVNYGYTF. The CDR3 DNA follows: TGCGCCAGCAGCTATCGTACGGCCGGGACAGTTAACTATGGCTACACCTTC.

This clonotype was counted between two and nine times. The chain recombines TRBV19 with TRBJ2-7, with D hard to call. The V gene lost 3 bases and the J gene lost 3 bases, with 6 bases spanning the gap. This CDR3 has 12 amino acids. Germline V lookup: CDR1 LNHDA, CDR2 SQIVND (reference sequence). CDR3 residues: CASSIPGYEQYF. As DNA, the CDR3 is TGTGCCAGTAGTATCCCCGGCTACGAGCAGTACTTC.

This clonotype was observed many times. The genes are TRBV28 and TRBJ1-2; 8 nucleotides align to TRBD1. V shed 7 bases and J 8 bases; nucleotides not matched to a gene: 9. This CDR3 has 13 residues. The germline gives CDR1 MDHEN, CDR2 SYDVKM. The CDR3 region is CASKVRGRWGYTF. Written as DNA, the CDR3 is TGTGCCAGCAAAGTCAGGGGGCGATGGGGCTACACCTTC.

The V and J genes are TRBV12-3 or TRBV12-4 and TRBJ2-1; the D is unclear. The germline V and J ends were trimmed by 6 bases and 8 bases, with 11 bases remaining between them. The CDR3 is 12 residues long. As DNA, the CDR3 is TGTGCCAGCAGCCTAGATTACGATGAGCAGTTCTTC. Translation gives CASSLDYDEQFF.

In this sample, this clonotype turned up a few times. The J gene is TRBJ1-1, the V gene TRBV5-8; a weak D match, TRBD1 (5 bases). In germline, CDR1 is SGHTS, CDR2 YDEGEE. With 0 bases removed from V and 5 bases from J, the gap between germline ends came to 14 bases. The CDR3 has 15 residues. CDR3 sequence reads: CASSLAALWGTEAFF. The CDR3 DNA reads TGTGCCAGCAGCTTGGCAGCCCTGTGGGGGACTGAAGCTTTCTTT.

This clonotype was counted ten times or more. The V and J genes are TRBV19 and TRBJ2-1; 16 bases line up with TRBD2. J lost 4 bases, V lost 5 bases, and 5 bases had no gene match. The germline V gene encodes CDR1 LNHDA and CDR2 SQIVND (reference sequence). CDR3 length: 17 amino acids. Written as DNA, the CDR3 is TGTGCCAGTAGTGTGGGACTAGCGGGAGGGCCGTACAATGAGCAGTTCTTC. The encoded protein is CASSVGLAGGPYNEQFF.

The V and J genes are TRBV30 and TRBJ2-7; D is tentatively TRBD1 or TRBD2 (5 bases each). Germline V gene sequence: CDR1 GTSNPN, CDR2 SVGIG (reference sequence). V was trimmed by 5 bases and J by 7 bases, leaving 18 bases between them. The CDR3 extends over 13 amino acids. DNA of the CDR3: TGTGCCTGGGCCGGGACGGAGTACCTTGAGCAGTACTTC. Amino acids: CAWAGTEYLEQYF.

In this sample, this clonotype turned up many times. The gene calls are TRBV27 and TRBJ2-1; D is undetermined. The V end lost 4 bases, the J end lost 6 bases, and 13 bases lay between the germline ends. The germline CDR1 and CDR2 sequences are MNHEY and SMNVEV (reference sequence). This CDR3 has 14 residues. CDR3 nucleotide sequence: TGTGCCAGCAGTTATGGAAACAGCATCAATGAGCAGTTCTTC. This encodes CASSYGNSINEQFF.

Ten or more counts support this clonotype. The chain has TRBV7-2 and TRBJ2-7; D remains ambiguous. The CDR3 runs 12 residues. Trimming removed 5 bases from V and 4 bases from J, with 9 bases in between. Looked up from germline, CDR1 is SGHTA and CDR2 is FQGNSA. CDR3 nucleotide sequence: TGTGCCAGCAGCCAACGGTGGTACGAGCAGTACTTC. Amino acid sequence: CASSQRWYEQYF.

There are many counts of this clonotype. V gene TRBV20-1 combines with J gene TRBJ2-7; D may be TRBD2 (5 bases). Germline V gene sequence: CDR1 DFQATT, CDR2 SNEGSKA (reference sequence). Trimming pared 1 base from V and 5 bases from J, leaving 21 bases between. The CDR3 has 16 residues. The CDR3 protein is CSARVLLRAVVDEQYF. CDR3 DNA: TGCAGTGCTAGAGTCCTGTTGAGGGCAGTCGTAGACGAGCAGTACTTC.

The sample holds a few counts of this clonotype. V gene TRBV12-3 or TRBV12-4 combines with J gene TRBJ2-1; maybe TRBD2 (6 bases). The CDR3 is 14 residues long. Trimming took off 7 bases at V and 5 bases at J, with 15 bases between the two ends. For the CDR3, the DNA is TGTGCCAGCAACTTGTTGGGGGAGGACAATGAGCAGTTCTTC. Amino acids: CASNLLGEDNEQFF.

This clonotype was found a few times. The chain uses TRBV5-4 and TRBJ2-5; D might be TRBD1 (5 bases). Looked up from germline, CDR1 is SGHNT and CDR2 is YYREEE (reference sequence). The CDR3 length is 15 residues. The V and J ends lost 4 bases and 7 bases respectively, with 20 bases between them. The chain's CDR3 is CASSLDSYLSGTQYF. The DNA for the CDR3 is TGTGCCAGCAGCCTAGACAGCTATCTTTCGGGGACCCAGTACTTC.

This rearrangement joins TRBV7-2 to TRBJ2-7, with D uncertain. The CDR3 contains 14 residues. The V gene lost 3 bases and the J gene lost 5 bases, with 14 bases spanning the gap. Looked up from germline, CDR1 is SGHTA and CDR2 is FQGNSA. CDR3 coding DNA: TGTGCCAGCAGCTTTCGTGGTAGCAGTCACGAGCAGTACTTC. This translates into CASSFRGSSHEQYF. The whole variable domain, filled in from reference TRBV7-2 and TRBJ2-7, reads GAGVSQSPSNKVTEKGKDVELRCDPISGHTALYWYRQSLGQGLEFLIYFQGNSAPDKSGLPSDRFSAERTGGSVSTLTIQRTQQEDSAVYLCASSFRGSSHEQYFGPGTRLTVT.

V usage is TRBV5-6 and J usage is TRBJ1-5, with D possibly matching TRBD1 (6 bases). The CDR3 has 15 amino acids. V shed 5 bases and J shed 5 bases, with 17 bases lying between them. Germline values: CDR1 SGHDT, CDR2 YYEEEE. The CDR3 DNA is TGTGCCAGCAGTTCAGGGGAGTTTGTCGATCAGCCCCAGCATTTT. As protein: CASSSGEFVDQPQHF.